This passage covers 31 T cell receptor beta chains from one sample sequenced in a study of T-cell memory formation after mild COVID-19 (dated by TCRdb to the early 2020s). Library creation used 5' RACE. TCRdb lists the instrument as Illumina NovaSeq 6000. TCRdb's own reprocessing of the public reads used fastp at Q25 and MiXCR and kept productive beta chains. CDR3 protein duplicates are merged, each entry listing the most common genes and DNA. This sample has 450,000 to 650,000 distinct CDR3 sequences in its table, and roughly 21% of those were observed once. Jointly, the top ten make up 7% to 9% of the sample. Input material: PBMCs or a T cell subset sorted from them (not recorded which). The receptors shown here come from an adult woman who had mild COVID-19 (a few samples of this study predate the infection). The sample titles of this study are shuffled in the database, so cell type and time point are left out; the donor was told from shared clones.

This clonotype was counted between two and nine times. V is TRBV6-6 and J is TRBJ1-4; the match to TRBD1 covers 9 bases. CDR1 MNHNY and CDR2 SVGAGI come from the germline V gene (reference sequence). Trimming took 6 bases from V and 8 from J; bases not matched to a gene: 16. The CDR3 sequence is 17 residues long. The CDR3 DNA is TGTGCCAGCAGGCGACAGGCCTGGACAGGGGAAGAGGAAAAACTGTTTTTT. It encodes CASRRQAWTGEEEKLFF.

The V call is TRBV20-1, the J call TRBJ2-1; D remains ambiguous. Germline V gives CDR1 DFQATT, CDR2 SNEGSKA (reference sequence). This CDR3 contains 13 residues. V was shortened by 4 bases and J by 0 bases, with 7 bases between the two germline ends. The CDR3 DNA reads TGCAGTGCTATCACCGACTCCTACAATGAGCAGTTCTTC. Amino acids: CSAITDSYNEQFF.

The rearrangement uses TRBV3-1 and TRBJ1-1, with 8 bases aligning to TRBD1. Looked up from germline, CDR1 is LGHDT and CDR2 is YNNKEL (reference sequence). V gave up 4 bases and J gave up 8 bases; unmatched junction bases: 9. The CDR3 loop spans 14 amino acids. CDR3 sequence (DNA): TGTGCCAGCAGCCTGCGTCCGGGACAGGAGGAAGCTTTCTTT. Protein sequence: CASSLRPGQEEAFF.

A few counts support this clonotype. The V gene is TRBV12-3 or TRBV12-4, the J gene TRBJ2-3; no clear D. The CDR3 covers 14 residues. The V gene lost 6 bases and the J gene lost 0 bases, with 10 bases spanning the gap. The CDR3 nucleotides read TGTGCCAGCAGGATACAGTCTAGCACAGATACGCAGTATTTT. This sequence encodes CASRIQSSTDTQYF.

This CDR3 reads CASTLGGGEQYF. The CDR3 nucleotides read TGTGCCAGCACCCTGGGGGGGGGCGAGCAGTACTTC. The chain has TRBV7-8 and TRBJ2-7; 7 bases agree with TRBD2. Germline V gene sequence: CDR1 SGHVS, CDR2 FQNEAQ. J lost 6 bases, V lost 7 bases, and 6 bases had no gene match. The CDR3 loop spans 12 amino acids.

The chain recombines TRBV13 with TRBJ2-3; 9 bases match TRBD2. Losses at the gene ends were 8 bases for V and 5 bases for J; bases not matched to a gene: 14. CDR3 length: 16 amino acids. CDR1 PRHDT and CDR2 FYEKMQ come from the germline V gene (reference sequence). The CDR3 DNA follows: TGTGCCAGCCGAAAAGACCCAGCGGGAGGTGGAGATACGCAGTATTTT. Protein: CASRKDPAGGGDTQYF. The whole variable domain, remainder taken from reference TRBV13 and TRBJ2-3, is AAGVIQSPRHLIKEKRETATLKCYPIPRHDTVYWYQQGPGQDPQFLISFYEKMQSDKGSIPDRFSAQQFSDYHSELNMSSLELGDSALYFCASRKDPAGGGDTQYFGPGTRLTVL.

CDR3 DNA sequence: TGCAGTGCTGCGCCGGGACTAGCGGTTTACGAGCAGTACTTC. The encoded protein is CSAAPGLAVYEQYF. The gene calls are TRBV20-1 and TRBJ2-7, with 11 bases lining up with TRBD2. There are 14 residues in the CDR3. Trimming at V came to 5 bases and at J to 4 bases, leaving 7 bases not matched to a gene. The germline V gene has CDR1 DFQATT and CDR2 SNEGSKA (reference sequence).

The V call is TRBV4-1, the J call TRBJ2-1; 13 bases match TRBD2. The V gene end was trimmed by 4 bases and the J gene end by 7 bases; junction bases not matched to a gene: 4. Germline values: CDR1 MGHRA, CDR2 YSYEKL. The CDR3 contains 15 residues. The CDR3 DNA follows: TGCGCCAGCAGCCCCCAGGGACTAGCGGGGAATGAGCAGTTCTTC. Its protein product is CASSPQGLAGNEQFF.

This clonotype was found a few times. The rearrangement joins TRBV18 to TRBJ1-2; D is ambiguous. The germline gives CDR1 KGHSH, CDR2 LQKENI. The V and J ends lost 2 bases and 2 bases respectively, with 9 bases between them. The CDR3 consists of 14 residues. Written as DNA, the CDR3 is TGTGCCAGCTCACCAAACAGCGGGAACTATGGCTACACCTTC. It yields the protein CASSPNSGNYGYTF.

This chain uses TRBV18 with TRBJ1-2; no clear D gene. The V and J ends lost 2 bases and 0 bases respectively, with 16 bases between them. CDR1 KGHSH and CDR2 LQKENI come from the germline V gene. The CDR3 runs to 17 residues. The CDR3 DNA reads as TGTGCCAGCTCACCATTGCCTCGCGACACTACTAACTATGGCTACACCTTC. Amino acid sequence: CASSPLPRDTTNYGYTF. The full variable domain, with the rest looked up from reference TRBV18 and TRBJ1-2, is NAGVMQNPRHLVRRRGQEARLRCSPMKGHSHVYWYRQLPEEGLKFMVYLQKENIIDESGMPKERFSAEFPKEGPSILRIQQVVRGDSAAYFCASSPLPRDTTNYGYTFGSGTRLTVV.

This clonotype was found a few times. J is TRBJ2-7 and V is TRBV18, with a possible D match to TRBD1 (6 bases). Trimming removed 2 bases from V and 6 bases from J, with 20 bases in between. This CDR3 is 16 amino acids long. Germline assignment: CDR1 KGHSH and CDR2 LQKENI. The CDR3 region is CASSPVPPTTGSEQYF. DNA for the CDR3: TGTGCCAGCTCACCAGTCCCTCCTACTACAGGGAGCGAGCAGTACTTC.

This clonotype was recorded many times. The V and J genes are TRBV12-3 or TRBV12-4 and TRBJ2-1, with 9 bases aligning to TRBD2. With V trimmed by 4 bases and J by 5 bases, 6 bases remained unmatched. The CDR3 has 15 amino acids. CDR3 sequence reads: CASSSRTSDHNEQFF. The CDR3 DNA follows: TGTGCCAGCAGTTCTCGGACTAGCGACCACAATGAGCAGTTCTTC.

This chain joins TRBV24-1 and TRBJ2-2; maybe TRBD2 (5 bases). Germline V gives CDR1 KGHDR, CDR2 SFDVKD. The CDR3 has 14 residues. The V end was cut by 5 bases, the J end by 6 bases, with 12 bases between. CDR3 sequence (DNA): TGTGCCACCAGTGCCTCGCGGGCTTCCGGGGAGCTGTTTTTT. The encoded protein is CATSASRASGELFF.

Only a few counts were recorded for this clonotype. CDR3 region: CASSHLAGGPGTDTQYF. For the CDR3, the DNA is TGTGCCAGCAGCCATCTAGCGGGGGGGCCGGGCACAGATACGCAGTATTTT. The rearrangement links TRBV7-2 to TRBJ2-3; 12 nucleotides agree with TRBD2. Germline CDR1 SGHTA, CDR2 FQGNSA. V lost 5 bases and J lost 1; bases outside the gene matches: 7. The CDR3 contains 17 residues. Filled out from reference TRBV7-2 and TRBJ2-3, the complete variable domain reads GAGVSQSPSNKVTEKGKDVELRCDPISGHTALYWYRQSLGQGLEFLIYFQGNSAPDKSGLPSDRFSAERTGGSVSTLTIQRTQQEDSAVYLCASSHLAGGPGTDTQYFGPGTRLTVL.

The rearrangement uses TRBV5-1 and TRBJ2-2; 9 nucleotides line up with TRBD1. The CDR3 covers 18 residues. CDR1 SGHRS and CDR2 YFSETQ come from the germline V gene. Trimming at V came to 2 bases and at J to 1 base, leaving 9 bases not matched to a gene. The CDR3 sequence is CASSFPRTGAENTGELFF. CDR3 DNA sequence: TGCGCCAGCAGCTTCCCTAGGACAGGGGCCGAGAACACCGGGGAGCTGTTTTTT.

This clonotype came up a few times. The CDR3, as DNA: TGTGCCAGCAGCTCGGGACTAGCGGGGATTGTGCAGTTCTTC. Its translation: CASSSGLAGIVQFF. The chain joins TRBV5-6 to TRBJ2-1; 13 nucleotides align to TRBD2. The V gene end was trimmed by 3 bases and the J gene end by 12 bases; junction bases not matched to a gene: 6. Germline CDR1 reads SGHDT; CDR2 reads YYEEEE. The CDR3 contains 14 residues.

The chain is built from TRBV18 and TRBJ1-4; D not certain. Germline V gene sequence: CDR1 KGHSH, CDR2 LQKENI. V was trimmed by 3 bases and J by 0 bases, leaving 11 bases between them. CDR3 length: 16 amino acids. The CDR3 loop is CASSPWTEATNEKLFF. The CDR3 coding sequence is TGTGCCAGCTCACCCTGGACTGAAGCAACTAATGAAAAACTGTTTTTT.

This clonotype showed up just a few times. The chain is built from TRBV20-1 and TRBJ1-2, with TRBD1 as a possible D gene (6 bases). V was pared by 0 bases and J by 8 bases, with 10 bases between. From germline, CDR1 is DFQATT and CDR2 SNEGSKA (reference sequence). The CDR3 runs to 12 residues. The chain's CDR3 is CSARDRGLGYTF. CDR3 DNA sequence: TGCAGTGCTAGAGACAGGGGTCTGGGCTACACCTTC.

The chain recombines TRBV7-9 with TRBJ1-1, with a possible D match to TRBD1 (6 bases). V was shortened by 5 bases and J by 0 bases, with 13 bases between the two germline ends. This CDR3 has 15 residues. Germline V gene data show CDR1 as SEHNR and CDR2 as FQNEAQ (reference sequence). Here the CDR3 reads CASSERDTLNTEAFF. The CDR3 nucleotides read TGTGCCAGCAGCGAACGGGACACCCTGAACACTGAAGCTTTCTTT.

This chain links TRBV6-5 with TRBJ1-2; D is uncertain. The CDR3 covers 12 residues. Germline values: CDR1 MNHEY, CDR2 SVGAGI. Trimming shortened V by 3 bases and J by 8 bases, and 10 bases separated the two germline ends. The CDR3 DNA follows: TGTGCCAGCAGTTATTCCTTGGGAGGCTACACCTTC. It encodes CASSYSLGGYTF.

As concerns this clonotype: A read error may produce the germline difference seen at one junction end. This chain connects TRBV25-1 to TRBJ2-1; TRBD1 might be the D (5 bases). The CDR3 has 14 residues. CDR1 MGHDK and CDR2 SYGVNS come from the germline V gene. CDR3: CASSEFVTWQGRIF. The CDR3 DNA sequence: TGTGCCAGCAGTGAATTCGTGACGTGGCAGGGTCGGATCTTC.

The chain uses TRBV4-1 and TRBJ2-7; D gene uncertain. Germline V CDR1 and CDR2: MGHRA, YSYEKL. V gave up 0 bases and J gave up 4 bases, with 16 bases separating them. The CDR3 runs 16 residues. The CDR3 region has the DNA TGCGCCAGCAGCCAAGAAAAGAAGGGTTTTAGGTACGAGCAGTACTTC. Its protein is CASSQEKKGFRYEQYF.

This clonotype turned up a few times. This chain links TRBV11-2 with TRBJ1-1; no firm D call. Germline CDR1 reads SGHAT; CDR2 reads FQNNGV. Trimming took off 5 bases at V and 4 bases at J, with 17 bases between the two ends. This CDR3 is built from 15 residues. The CDR3 loop reads CASSKDGGVGTEAFF. CDR3 sequence (DNA): TGTGCCAGCAGCAAAGATGGTGGGGTTGGCACTGAAGCTTTCTTT.

J is TRBJ1-2 and V is TRBV3-1; D gene uncertain. The CDR3 covers 13 residues. Deletions cut 1 base from V and 8 bases from J, with 11 bases between. The germline CDR1 and CDR2 sequences are LGHDT and YNNKEL (reference sequence). CDR3 protein: CASSQGSAKGYTF. Written as DNA, the CDR3 is TGTGCCAGCAGCCAAGGGTCAGCGAAGGGCTACACCTTC.

This clonotype has just a few counts. The gene calls are TRBV24-1 and TRBJ2-3, with D unclear. V was pared by 4 bases and J by 4 bases, with 5 bases between. This CDR3 is built from 12 residues. Germline loops: CDR1 KGHDR, CDR2 SFDVKD. As DNA, the CDR3 is TGTGCCACCAGTGAAGGATCAGATACGCAGTATTTT. It specifies CATSEGSDTQYF.

The V and J genes are TRBV7-3 and TRBJ2-3, with 11 nucleotides matching TRBD2. CDR1 is SGHTA and CDR2 is FQGTGA in the germline V gene. This CDR3 is built from 15 residues. The junction had 7 bases not matched to a gene; V was cut back by 5 bases and J by 6 bases. CDR3 DNA: TGTGCCAGCAGCGTTTTAGCGGGGGGGCAGGATACGCAGTATTTT. Translating it yields CASSVLAGGQDTQYF.

The chain joins TRBV4-2 to TRBJ1-2; D is unclear. Per germline, CDR1 LGHNA and CDR2 YNFKEQ. Trimming removed 0 bases from V and 2 bases from J, with 10 bases in between. CDR3 size: 15 residues. The CDR3 reads CASSQEDGSNYGYTF. In DNA form, the CDR3 reads TGTGCCAGCAGCCAAGAGGACGGGAGCAACTATGGCTACACCTTC.

V is TRBV4-1 and J is TRBJ2-7; TRBD1 agrees at 9 bases. This CDR3 comprises 14 residues. From germline, CDR1 is MGHRA and CDR2 YSYEKL. V shed 4 bases and J 3 bases; nucleotides not matched to a gene: 4. CDR3 bases: TGCGCCAGCAGCCCCCGGGGACAGGGCTACGAGCAGTACTTC. It translates to CASSPRGQGYEQYF.

This clonotype was observed a few times. The rearrangement links TRBV12-3 or TRBV12-4 to TRBJ2-2; 9 nucleotides line up with TRBD2. The length of the CDR3 is 16 residues. The junction had 7 bases not matched to a gene; V was cut back by 5 bases and J by 3 bases. CDR3 in DNA: TGTGCCAGCAGTCCCCCGACTAGCGGTTACACCGGGGAGCTGTTTTTT. The encoded protein is CASSPPTSGYTGELFF.

Only a few counts were recorded for this clonotype. V and J are TRBV27 and TRBJ1-2; D possibly corresponds to TRBD1 (5 bases). Germline values: CDR1 MNHEY, CDR2 SMNVEV (reference sequence). This CDR3 has 16 residues. V lost 5 bases, J lost 3 bases, and 19 bases lay in between. The CDR3 here is CASSHRIGWDHYGYTF. As DNA, the CDR3 is TGTGCCAGCAGTCACAGGATCGGGTGGGACCACTATGGCTACACCTTC.

This clonotype has more than one count but fewer than ten. The rearrangement uses TRBV11-1 and TRBJ2-1; 8 bases map to TRBD2. The germline V gene has CDR1 SGHAT and CDR2 FQDESV (reference sequence). V shed 2 bases, J shed 7 bases, and the junction held 7 bases outside the gene matches. This CDR3 is 15 amino acids long. CDR3 DNA sequence: TGTGCCAGCAGCTTATTTGGGACTAGACTTAATGAGCAGTTCTTC. Its protein product is CASSLFGTRLNEQFF.